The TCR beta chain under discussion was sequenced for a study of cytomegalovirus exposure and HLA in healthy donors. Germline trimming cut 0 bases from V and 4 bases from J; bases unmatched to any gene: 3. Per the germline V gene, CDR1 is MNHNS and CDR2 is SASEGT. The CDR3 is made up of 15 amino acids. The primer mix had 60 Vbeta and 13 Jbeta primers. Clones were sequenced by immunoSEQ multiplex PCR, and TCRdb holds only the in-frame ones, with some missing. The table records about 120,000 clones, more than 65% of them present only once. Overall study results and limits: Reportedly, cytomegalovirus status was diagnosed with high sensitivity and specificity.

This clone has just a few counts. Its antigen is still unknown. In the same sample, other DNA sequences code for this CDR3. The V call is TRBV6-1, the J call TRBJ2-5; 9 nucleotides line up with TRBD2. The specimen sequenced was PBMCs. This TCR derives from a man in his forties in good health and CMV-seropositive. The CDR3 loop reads CASSEAAGGPETQYF. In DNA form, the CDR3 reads TGTGCCAGCAGTGAAGCGGCGGGGGGGCCAGAGACCCAGTACTTC.